These 11 T cell receptor beta chains were all obtained from the same sample, sequenced in a study of tumor-infiltrating lymphocytes in primary liver carcinoma. From roughly 0.45 ug total RNA, TCR beta cDNA was generated with a primer in the constant region. Three nested multiplex PCR rounds, a slightly modified ARM-PCR method, built the TCR beta libraries. The two initial PCR rounds, around 11 cycles each, used TRBV1-TRBV30 forward and C-beta reverse primers. TCRdb passed the multiplex PCR reads through MiXCR, listing each CDR3 protein once. The repertoire includes some 180,000 distinct CDR3 sequences, around four fifths of them detected once, and over 15% sits in the top ten. Unsorted bulk tissue of roughly 18-32 mg yielded co-extracted RNA and DNA. The specimen was tumor tissue from primary liver carcinoma. The receptors shown here come from a middle-aged man with primary liver carcinoma and hepatitis B virus infection.

A remark on this clonotype: One end of the junction varies from germline; a read error may be responsible. The rearrangement links TRBV6-5 to TRBJ1-3; no firm D call. Germline V gene sequence: CDR1 MNHEY, CDR2 SVGAGI. This CDR3 has 12 amino acids. Here the CDR3 DNA reads TGTGCTAGCAGTTCACCAGCTACCACCATATATTTT. Its protein product is CASSSPATTIYF.

This clonotype was seen a single time. Germline and junction disagree at one end, which may indicate a read error. The chain links TRBV6-1 to TRBJ2-2, with TRBD1 as a possible D gene (5 bases). The CDR3 is 13 residues long. Germline V gives CDR1 MNHNS, CDR2 SASEGT. The CDR3 sequence is CGSSVRTTGELFF. Here the CDR3 DNA reads TGTGGCAGCAGTGTTCGGACAACCGGGGAGCTGTTTTTT.

This clonotype was found once. The junction differs from germline at one of its ends, possibly a read error. The chain is built from TRBV7-8 and TRBJ2-7; maybe TRBD1 (5 bases). This CDR3 region has 13 residues. The germline gives CDR1 SGHVS, CDR2 FQNEAQ. The chain's CDR3 is CAGSWKQEYEQYF. In DNA, the CDR3 is TGTGCCGGCAGCTGGAAACAGGAATACGAGCAGTATTTC.

The sample holds many counts of this clonotype. The V and J genes are TRBV5-1 and TRBJ2-1; unclear D gene. The CDR3 has 15 amino acids. V shed 0 bases and J shed 1 base, with 8 bases lying between them. Germline V lookup: CDR1 SGHRS, CDR2 YFSETQ. This chain's CDR3 is CASSLDGFSYNEQFF. The DNA of the CDR3 is TGCGCCAGCAGCTTGGATGGTTTTTCCTACAATGAGCAGTTCTTC.

Worth noting for this clonotype: This CDR3 fails to terminate in the conserved phenylalanine or tryptophan, so it likely reflects a read error. The gene calls are TRBV29-1 and TRBJ2-3; 9 bases align to TRBD2. The CDR3 is 14 amino acids. Germline V gives CDR1 SQVTM, CDR2 ANQGSEA. The CDR3 loop is CSAEGSGSADTQYL. DNA for the CDR3: TGCAGCGCTGAGGGTAGCGGGAGTGCAGACACGCAGTATCTT.

In regard to this clonotype: A much bigger clone sits one base away, suggesting this may be a read error. The chain combines TRBV5-1 with TRBJ2-7, with D unclear. This CDR3 spans 13 amino acids. Germline V gene sequence: CDR1 SGHRS, CDR2 YFSETQ. DNA of the CDR3: TGCGACAGCAGCTTAGAAGGGACCTACGAGCAGTACTTC. The encoded protein is CDSSLEGTYEQYF.

About this clonotype itself: Likely a read error: the CDR3 ends without its conserved phenylalanine or tryptophan. The genes are TRBV4-2 and TRBJ2-1; 9 bases match TRBD2. The CDR3 is 17 amino acids. CDR1 and CDR2 from the germline V gene are LGHNA and YNFKEQ. The CDR3 DNA reads TGTGGCAGCAGCCAAGAGGTAGCGGGGGCCTCCTACAATGAACAGTTCTTG. Amino acid sequence: CGSSQEVAGASYNEQFL.

As for this clonotype: An end of the junction does not agree with germline; a read error may underlie this. The chain joins TRBV24-1 to TRBJ1-5; 9 nucleotides align to TRBD1. Germline V gene lookup returns CDR1 KGHDR and CDR2 SFDVKD. The CDR3 is 16 residues long. CDR3 DNA sequence: TGTGCCACCCGGGACAGGGTCACATATAGCAAACAGCCCCGGCATTTT. Encoded protein: CATRDRVTYSKQPRHF.

Comments on this clonotype: The junction shows a germline mismatch at one end, possibly a read error. The V and J genes are TRBV4-3 and TRBJ2-6, with D possibly matching TRBD1 (6 bases). Per the germline V gene, CDR1 is LGHNA and CDR2 is YSLEER. The CDR3 length is 15 residues. The CDR3 nucleotides read TGCACCAGCAGCCAGGGGACACCTGGGGCCAACATCCTGACTTTC. Translation: CTSSQGTPGANILTF.

With regard to this clonotype: The final CDR3 position lacks the conserved phenylalanine or tryptophan, pointing to a likely read error. This chain connects TRBV6-2 or TRBV6-3 to TRBJ2-3, with D possibly TRBD2 on 6 matching bases. The germline gives CDR1 MNHEY, CDR2 SVGEGT. Trimming cost V 4 bases and J 10 bases, with 18 bases left between them. This CDR3 region has 14 residues. The CDR3 here is CASSSPRDSEPQYY. The CDR3 DNA sequence: TGTGCCAGCAGTTCGCCCCGGGACTCCGAACCGCAGTATTAT.

On this clonotype itself: A much larger clone differs by one base, so this may be a read error. The CDR3 coding sequence is TGCGCCAGCAGCTACGACGGGGGAACGGGCCATGGCTACACCTTC. Protein product: CASSYDGGTGHGYTF. This rearrangement joins TRBV5-1 to TRBJ1-2; tentatively, D is TRBD1 (5 bases). Germline V gene data show CDR1 as SGHRS and CDR2 as YFSETQ. Trimming took 3 bases from V and 6 from J, leaving 18 bases between them. This CDR3 contains 15 residues. The entire variable domain, with the rest obtained from reference TRBV5-1 and TRBJ1-2, is as follows: KAGVTQTPRYLIKTRGQQVTLSCSPISGHRSVSWYQQTPGQGLQFLFEYFSETQRNKGNFPGRFSGRQFSNSRSEMNVSTLELGDSALYLCASSYDGGTGHGYTFGSGTRLTVV.